A selection of T cell receptor beta chains follows, all from one sample in a study of cytomegalovirus exposure and HLA in healthy donors. Profiled with immunoSEQ multiplex PCR; TCRdb holds only in-frame clones, not every one. This sample's clone table lists around 100,000 clones. Input material: PBMCs. Every receptor here comes from a man between 40 and 49 years old in good health and CMV-seropositive. Both conserved end residues are part of each CDR3. The D gene is left open where the match is weak. Size is omitted from some rows. Given values are once, few, many or a class for expanded clones.

d_gene	v_gene	abundance	j_gene	CDR3nt	CDR3aa
NA	TRBV4-2	NA	TRBJ2-7	TGTGCCAGCAGCCGGGGCATTTACTCCTACGAGCAGTACTTC	CASSRGIYSYEQYF
NA	TRBV28	NA	TRBJ1-4	TGTGCCAGCAGTAACCGACAAGGAACTAATGAAAAACTGTTTTTT	CASSNRQGTNEKLFF
TRBD1	TRBV9	NA	TRBJ2-7	TGTGCCAGCAGCCCACGACAGGGAGCCTACGAGCAGTACTTC	CASSPRQGAYEQYF
NA	TRBV30	NA	TRBJ2-7	TGTGCCTGGAGTATAGGGACTGCCGCCTACGAGCAGTACTTC	CAWSIGTAAYEQYF
NA	TRBV7-9	NA	TRBJ1-1	TGTGCCAGCAGCGCTCGGAGGGCCACTGAAGCTTTCTTT	CASSARRATEAFF
NA	TRBV19	NA	TRBJ2-3	TGTGCCAGTAGTACTTCAGGGATCCGCACAGATACGCAGTATTTT	CASSTSGIRTDTQYF
TRBD1	TRBV12-5	NA	TRBJ1-5	TGTGCTAGTGCCCCGGACAGGGTCCATCAGCCCCAGCATTTT	CASAPDRVHQPQHF
NA	TRBV27	NA	TRBJ2-7	TGTGCCAGCAGATCCGGGGGTAGATCCTACGAGCAGTACTTC	CASRSGGRSYEQYF
TRBD2	TRBV29-1	NA	TRBJ2-1	TGCAGCGTTGAAGATAGTCTAGCGGGAGTTGAGCAGTTCTTC	CSVEDSLAGVEQFF
TRBD2	TRBV30	NA	TRBJ2-5	TGTGCCTGGAGTGTTGGGACTAGCGGGCCCCAAGAGACCCAGTACTTC	CAWSVGTSGPQETQYF
TRBD1	TRBV27	NA	TRBJ2-1	TGTGCCAGCAGTCCTCCGGGACAGGGGAGATATGAGCAGTTCTTC	CASSPPGQGRYEQFF
NA	TRBV11-2	NA	TRBJ2-7	TGTGCCAGCAGCTCCTTGCGAGGGGGTTCCTACGAGCAGTACTTC	CASSSLRGGSYEQYF
NA	TRBV9	NA	TRBJ1-1	TGTGCCAGCAGCGTAGCCCCGATTGGACACTCTGAAGCTTTCTTT	CASSVAPIGHSEAFF
TRBD1	TRBV4-1	NA	TRBJ1-1	TGCGCCAGCAGCCAGCCGGGACAGGGGGCCCAGAACACTGAAGCTTTCTTT	CASSQPGQGAQNTEAFF
NA	TRBV4-3	NA	TRBJ2-7	TGCGCCAGCAGCCAAGATCGAGTTTACGAGCAGTACTTC	CASSQDRVYEQYF
NA	TRBV2	NA	TRBJ1-1	TGTGCCAGCAGGGAGTCCCCGGCTTTCTTT	CASRESPAFF
NA	TRBV7-9	NA	TRBJ2-7	TGTGCCAGCAGCTTTGCAGTTACCTACGAGCAGTACTTC	CASSFAVTYEQYF
NA	TRBV27	NA	TRBJ2-7	TGTGCCAGCAGTTTTCTCGGGAGTAGCGACGAGCAGTACTTC	CASSFLGSSDEQYF
NA	TRBV4-2	NA	TRBJ2-1	TGTGCCAGCAGCCAAGAATTGGCGGGCCAAAGCTCCTACAATGAGCAGTTCTTC	CASSQELAGQSSYNEQFF
TRBD2	TRBV7-6	NA	TRBJ2-3	TGTGCCAGCAGCCCCCTGGGTAGCGGGATATACACAGATACGCAGTATTTT	CASSPLGSGIYTDTQYF
NA	TRBV5-5	NA	TRBJ2-7	TGTGCCAGCAGCTTAAGGCAGCGCACCTACGAGCAGTACTTC	CASSLRQRTYEQYF
TRBD1	TRBV5-6	NA	TRBJ2-5	TGTGCCAGCAGCTTGGAGGGTCAGGGACAGGTTAAAGAGACCCAGTACTTC	CASSLEGQGQVKETQYF
TRBD1	TRBV5-1	NA	TRBJ2-2	TGCGCCAGCAGCCCCGGACAGGGGCCCTATCCGAACACCGGGGAGCTGTTTTTT	CASSPGQGPYPNTGELFF
NA	TRBV6-4	NA	TRBJ2-2	TGTGCCAGCAGTCGAGAGGGCCCCGGGGAGCTGTTTTTT	CASSREGPGELFF
NA	TRBV6-5	NA	TRBJ1-5	TGTGCCAGCAGTCGAGGACAGCTCAATCAGCCCCAGCATTTT	CASSRGQLNQPQHF
NA	TRBV4-1	medium-sized	TRBJ2-7	TGCGCCAGCAGCCAAGAAACCGGGGGCTCCTACGAGCAGTACTTC	CASSQETGGSYEQYF
NA	TRBV7-2	NA	TRBJ2-3	TGTGCCAGCAGTAAGTGGCAGGGCACAGATACGCAGTATTTT	CASSKWQGTDTQYF
NA	TRBV7-7	NA	TRBJ2-4	TGTGCCAGCAGCTTGGGGGGAGACAATGGGGCCAAAAACATTCAGTACTTC	CASSLGGDNGAKNIQYF
NA	TRBV6-1	NA	TRBJ2-1	TGTGCCAGCCTACTCAGCTGGGGGCGCAATGAGCAGTTCTTC	CASLLSWGRNEQFF
NA	TRBV28	NA	TRBJ1-5	TGTGCCAGCACGCCAGCGAATCAGCCCCAGCATTTT	CASTPANQPQHF
NA	TRBV6-6	NA	TRBJ1-5	TGTGCCAGCAGTTCAGGGAGCAATCAGCCCCAGCATTTT	CASSSGSNQPQHF
NA	TRBV7-3	NA	TRBJ1-1	TGTGCCAGCAGCTCACAGGTGAACACTGAAGCTTTCTTT	CASSSQVNTEAFF
NA	TRBV30	NA	TRBJ1-3	TGTGCCTGGAGCGAAGGACACTTGGGAAACACCATATATTTT	CAWSEGHLGNTIYF
TRBD1	TRBV4-3	NA	TRBJ2-3	TGCGCCAGCAGCCAAAGACAGGGATTGGGCACAGATACGCAGTATTTT	CASSQRQGLGTDTQYF
NA	TRBV7-2	NA	TRBJ1-5	TGTGCCAGCAGCTTAGCCAGGGGCAATCAGCCCCAGCATTTT	CASSLARGNQPQHF
NA	TRBV5-1	NA	TRBJ2-5	TGCGCCAGCAGCTTTCCCCCCCGGGGTCTGGACCAAGAGACCCAGTACTTC	CASSFPPRGLDQETQYF
TRBD2	TRBV9	NA	TRBJ2-3	TGTGCCAGCAGCGCCGACCGGGGGGGTTCTTCAGATACGCAGTATTTT	CASSADRGGSSDTQYF
TRBD2	TRBV11-1	NA	TRBJ2-5	TGTGCCAGCAGCCCCATTACTAGCGGGAAATTGGAAAAGACCCAGTACTTC	CASSPITSGKLEKTQYF
NA	TRBV9	NA	TRBJ1-1	TGTGCCAGCAGCGTAGTAGCTGGGACTGAAGCTTTCTTT	CASSVVAGTEAFF
TRBD2	TRBV30	NA	TRBJ2-1	TGTGCCTGGAGGGGGACTAGCGGGAGTAGGGCCTACAATGAGCAGTTCTTC	CAWRGTSGSRAYNEQFF
NA	TRBV6-5	NA	TRBJ2-5	TGTGCCAGCAGTTCCTTGAGGGGGTGGGAGACCCAGTACTTC	CASSSLRGWETQYF
NA	TRBV5-1	NA	TRBJ2-1	TGCGCCAGCAGCTTGGGTCTAGCAGGTGAGCAGTTCTTC	CASSLGLAGEQFF
NA	TRBV4-2	NA	TRBJ1-2	TGTGCCAGCAGCCAAGGAGGTAGCTATGGCTACACCTTC	CASSQGGSYGYTF
NA	TRBV2	NA	TRBJ1-5	TGTGCCAGCAGTGGACAGCTCAATCAGCCCCAGCATTTT	CASSGQLNQPQHF
TRBD2	TRBV10-3	NA	TRBJ2-2	TGTGCCACCACCCCCTCCCCCGGGACTAGCGAGAACACCGGGGAGCTGTTTTTT	CATTPSPGTSENTGELFF
TRBD2	TRBV4-1	NA	TRBJ2-1	TGCGCCAGCAGCTCACCCAACGGACTAGCGAGGCAGTTCTTC	CASSSPNGLARQFF
TRBD1	TRBV19	NA	TRBJ1-5	TGTGCCAGTCGGGGGGGGGCGGGACAGGGTGACGAGGACGGCAATCAGCCCCAGCATTTT	CASRGGAGQGDEDGNQPQHF
TRBD1	TRBV5-1	NA	TRBJ2-5	TGCGCCAGCAGCGATACAGGGGGCTCTGAGACCCAGTACTTC	CASSDTGGSETQYF
NA	TRBV27	NA	TRBJ1-4	TGTGCCAGCAGTGTGGCCAACTACGGAAAACTGTTTTTT	CASSVANYGKLFF
NA	TRBV5-1	NA	TRBJ2-6	TGCGCCAGCAGCTTGGAGGCGGGGAGCTCTGGGGCCAACGTCCTGACTTTC	CASSLEAGSSGANVLTF